This T cell receptor (beta chain) was documented in a study of tumor-infiltrating lymphocytes in oesophageal squamous cell carcinoma. V shed 1 base, J shed 6 bases, and the junction held 8 bases outside the gene matches. Germline values: CDR1 SGHRS, CDR2 YFSETQ. The CDR3 sequence is 15 residues long. TCRdb reanalysed the PCR reads using MiXCR and keeps one entry per CDR3 protein. Among about 14,000 distinct CDR3 sequences listed, almost 50% were seen once. This clonotype was detected only a few times. The source material was blood. This receptor was taken from a male donor with esophageal squamous cell carcinoma. The chain recombines TRBV5-1 with TRBJ2-7; 9 nucleotides match TRBD1. CDR3 DNA: TGCGCCAGCAGCTTGTGGGGGACAGGGCTGGCCGAGCAGTACTTC. It encodes CASSLWGTGLAEQYF.